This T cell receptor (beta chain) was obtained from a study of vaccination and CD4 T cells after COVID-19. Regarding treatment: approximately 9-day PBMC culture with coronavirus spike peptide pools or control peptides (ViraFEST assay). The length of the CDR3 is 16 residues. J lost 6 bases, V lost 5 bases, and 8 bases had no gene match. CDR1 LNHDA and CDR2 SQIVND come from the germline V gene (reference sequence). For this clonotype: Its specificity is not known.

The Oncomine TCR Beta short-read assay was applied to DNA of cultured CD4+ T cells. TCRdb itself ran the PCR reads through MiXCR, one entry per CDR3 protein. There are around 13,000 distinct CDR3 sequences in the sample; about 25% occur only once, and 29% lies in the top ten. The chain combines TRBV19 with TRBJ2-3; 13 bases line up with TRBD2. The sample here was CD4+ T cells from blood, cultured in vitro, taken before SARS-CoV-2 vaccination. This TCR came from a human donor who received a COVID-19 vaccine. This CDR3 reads CASSLQTSGGEDTQYF. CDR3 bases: TGTGCCAGTAGTCTGCAAACTAGCGGGGGGGAGGATACGCAGTATTTT.